This entry features one T cell receptor (beta chain) sequence. Antigen specificity is unknown. Germline-derived CDR1 and CDR2 are SGHVS and FQNEAQ. The CDR3 is 15 residues long. The ends were cut back, 5 bases at V and 4 bases at J, with 16 bases in the middle. Second doses at about 4 or about 12 weeks were pooled. The data were taken from a study of T cell responses to AZD1222 COVID-19 vaccine. Clones were read by immunoSEQ multiplex PCR, and TCRdb kept only the in-frame ones, dropping some. The table shows more than 150,000 clones, with roughly 94% occurring only once. Study-level findings and limits: When two AZD1222 doses had been given, Spike-specific TCR breadth and depth rose.

V usage is TRBV7-8 and J usage is TRBJ2-3, with D possibly matching TRBD2 (6 bases). The clonotype originates from an adult who received the AZD1222 COVID-19 vaccine. The material was peripheral blood, obtained 28 days after the second AZD1222 dose. The CDR3 loop reads CASSRGTPGADTQYF. CDR3 nucleotide sequence: TGTGCCAGCAGCAGAGGGACCCCGGGAGCAGATACGCAGTATTTT. The full variable domain, in which reference TRBV7-8 and TRBJ2-3 provide the parts outside the CDR3, is GAGVSQSPRYKVAKRGQDVALRCDPISGHVSLFWYQQALGQGPEFLTYFQNEAQLDKSGLPSDRFFAERPEGSVSTLKIQRTQQEDSAVYLCASSRGTPGADTQYFGPGTRLTVL.